This passage covers 11 T cell receptor beta chains from one sample sequenced in a study of vaccination and CD4 T cells after COVID-19. An Oncomine TCR Beta short-read assay was used to sequence the DNA from cultured CD4+ T cells. TCRdb re-analysed the PCR reads in MiXCR, keeping a single row per CDR3 protein. The sample has some 4,400 distinct CDR3 sequences, around two fifths seen once. Specified treatment: approximately nine-day PBMC culture with coronavirus spike peptide pools or control peptides (ViraFEST assay). Antigens for these TCRs are unknown. Sequences were obtained from CD4+ T cells from blood, cultured in vitro. These receptors were obtained from a human donor who had recovered from COVID-19.

The rearrangement links TRBV6-5 to TRBJ1-5; D not certain. CDR1 and CDR2 (germline): MNHEY, SVGAGI. V was trimmed by 2 bases and J by 4 bases, leaving 6 bases between them. This CDR3 has 13 residues. CDR3 in amino acids: CASSYVRNQPQHF. The CDR3 DNA reads TGTGCCAGCAGTTACGTCAGGAATCAGCCCCAGCATTTT.

This chain joins TRBV4-3 and TRBJ2-3; D is possibly TRBD2 (5 bases). CDR3 length equals 13 residues. V gave up 4 bases and J gave up 4 bases, with 9 bases separating them. Germline V gives CDR1 LGHNA, CDR2 YSLEER. CDR3 bases: TGCGCCAGCAGCCCTCGGCGGGCAGATACGCAGTATTTT. It is translated as CASSPRRADTQYF.

For the CDR3, the DNA is TGTGCCACCAGTGATTCCCTTTGGGCGCAGTATTTT. It is translated as CATSDSLWAQYF. This sequence joins TRBV24-1 and TRBJ2-3; D remains ambiguous. This CDR3 has 12 amino acids. From germline, CDR1 is KGHDR and CDR2 SFDVKD. Trimming pared 2 bases from V and 10 bases from J, leaving 9 bases between.

This clonotype was observed a single time. This rearrangement joins TRBV30 to TRBJ2-3, with 8 bases identical to TRBD2. This CDR3 contains 16 residues. Germline V gene lookup returns CDR1 GTSNPN and CDR2 SVGIG (reference sequence). Trimming removed 3 bases from V and 2 bases from J; junction bases left unmatched: 10. The CDR3 spells CAWRRGGTSVTDTQYF. CDR3 sequence (DNA): TGTGCCTGGAGAAGGGGTGGGACTAGTGTCACAGATACGCAGTATTTT.

V and J are TRBV6-1 and TRBJ2-4, with 7 bases aligning to TRBD1. The CDR3 sequence is 16 residues long. Germline-derived CDR1 and CDR2 are MNHNS and SASEGT. Losses at the gene ends were 2 bases for V and 0 bases for J; bases not matched to a gene: 4. CDR3 in DNA: TGTGCCAGCAGTGAAAGGGGGCTCGGAGCCAAAAACATTCAGTACTTC. This sequence encodes CASSERGLGAKNIQYF.

The chain links TRBV30 to TRBJ1-6; weak D call: TRBD1 (6 bases). The germline V gene has CDR1 GTSNPN and CDR2 SVGIG (reference sequence). The CDR3 runs to 17 residues. The ends were cut back, 2 bases at V and 12 bases at J, with 26 bases in the middle. The CDR3 nucleotides are TGTGCCTGGAGTTTCCAATCCGGGACAAGGTCTCCATTACCCCTCCACTTT. This encodes CAWSFQSGTRSPLPLHF.

The CDR3 here is CASSPEVPPDTQYF. The CDR3 region has the DNA TGTGCCAGCTCACCAGAAGTCCCACCAGATACGCAGTATTTT. The rearrangement links TRBV18 to TRBJ2-3; no definite D call. There are 14 residues in the CDR3. Trimming left V 2 bases short and J 4 bases short, with 10 bases between. Germline CDR1 is KGHSH and CDR2 is LQKENI.

The V and J genes are TRBV19 and TRBJ2-6, with D perhaps matching TRBD1 (5 bases). V was cut by 4 bases and J by 1 base, with 8 bases left in between. Germline V gene lookup returns CDR1 LNHDA and CDR2 SQIVND (reference sequence). This CDR3 contains 15 residues. The DNA for the CDR3 is TGTGCCAGTAGTAAGACAGAATCTGGGGCCAACGTCCTGACTTTC. Encoded protein: CASSKTESGANVLTF.

This sequence joins TRBV2 and TRBJ1-5; D is ambiguous. V was shortened by 2 bases and J by 7 bases, with 12 bases between the two germline ends. The CDR3 covers 14 residues. Germline V lookup: CDR1 SNHLY, CDR2 FYNNEI. The CDR3 DNA is TGTGCCAGCAGTGAAATGGCCGTCGAACAGCCCCAGCATTTT. Protein product: CASSEMAVEQPQHF.

The V gene is TRBV7-8, the J gene TRBJ2-2; D may be TRBD2 (6 bases). CDR1 is SGHVS, CDR2 FQNEAQ, per germline. Deletions cut 3 bases from V and 4 bases from J, with 15 bases between. The length of the CDR3 is 16 residues. CDR3 sequence: CASSFTGVGSTGELFF. The CDR3 bases are TGTGCCAGCAGCTTCACCGGGGTCGGGAGCACCGGGGAGCTGTTTTTT.

This chain connects TRBV2 to TRBJ2-1, with 8 nucleotides matching TRBD2. Germline values: CDR1 SNHLY, CDR2 FYNNEI. This CDR3 comprises 15 residues. The V segment lost 6 bases and the J segment 4 bases; nucleotides outside the gene matches: 8. This CDR3 is CASSLETSAYNEQFF. In DNA, the CDR3 is TGTGCCAGCAGCCTGGAGACTAGCGCGTACAATGAGCAGTTCTTC.